This T cell receptor beta chain was identified in a study of cytomegalovirus exposure and HLA in healthy donors. Across the whole study: Unique TCR beta sequences numbering over 100 million came from 150 million to 200 million T cells in an earlier analysis. Regarding the study as a whole: HLA restriction was apparent for most CMV-associated TCR beta chains in a later analysis. Later on, a genetic analysis was performed. It linked a missense variant in DCLRE1C with V- and J-gene trimming of TCR beta.

The CDR3 covers 12 residues. Germline V gene data show CDR1 as GTSNPN and CDR2 as SVGIG (reference sequence). The V and J ends lost 5 bases and 5 bases respectively, with 12 bases between them. Primers: 60 Vbeta forward and 13 Jbeta reverse. Profiled with immunoSEQ multiplex PCR; TCRdb holds only in-frame clones, not every one. The sample holds 180,000 or so clones, around 75% seen once. Regarding this clone: Its antigen remains unidentified.

This chain uses TRBV30 with TRBJ1-2, with D possibly TRBD1 on 5 matching bases. The receptor was derived from a woman aged 40 to 50 in good health and CMV-seropositive. What was sequenced was PBMCs. The CDR3 spells CAWGDSAYGYTF. The CDR3 DNA sequence: TGTGCCTGGGGGGACTCAGCTTATGGCTACACCTTC.